This is a list of T cell receptor beta chains from one sample in a study of T cell repertoires in cytomegalovirus infection. TCRdb reprocessed the reads with MiXCR, giving one entry per CDR3 protein. The table records 550,000 to 700,000 distinct CDR3 sequences, 35% to 50% of them present only once. Which antigens these TCRs recognize remains unknown. Source: cultured PBMCs, taken from culture after CMV antigen stimulation. Receptors originate from a human donor in good health (CMV status not recorded). Some clones in this sample may be carry-over from other donors' samples. Each CDR3 is given with its conserved first and last residue. Fields, in order: J gene, D gene, clone size, V gene, CDR3 protein, CDR3 DNA. D genes are given only for firm matches. The size of a clone is reported for some rows only, either as once, few or many, or as a class for expanded clones.

TRBJ2-5 TRBD2 - TRBV2 CASSEGLAPSQETQYF TGTGCCAGCAGTGAAGGACTAGCTCCATCCCAAGAGACCCAGTACTTC
TRBJ1-6 TRBD1 few TRBV20-1 CSARRDSSDVSPLHF TGCAGTGCTAGGAGGGACAGCTCGGACGTATCACCCCTCCACTTT
TRBJ2-2 TRBD1 - TRBV6-1 CATLLQTGAGELFF TGTGCCACCCTACTCCAGACAGGGGCCGGGGAGCTGTTTTTT
TRBJ2-7 - - TRBV19 CARPLVPPAYEQYF TGTGCCAGACCTCTAGTCCCCCCAGCCTACGAGCAGTACTTC
TRBJ2-1 - - TRBV5-1 CASSLKGERSIHNEQFF TGCGCCAGCAGCTTAAAGGGGGAACGCAGTATCCACAATGAGCAGTTCTTC
TRBJ1-2 - - TRBV28 CASTIPPRKGVGNYGYTF TGTGCCAGCACTATCCCCCCCCGGAAGGGGGTCGGAAACTATGGCTACACCTTC
TRBJ1-3 - - TRBV7-2 CASSSTGPGNTIYF TGTGCCAGCAGCTCCACCGGCCCAGGAAACACCATATATTTT
TRBJ2-1 TRBD2 - TRBV12-3/TRBV12-4 CASRPSGGDEQFF TGTGCCAGCAGACCTAGCGGGGGGGACGAGCAGTTCTTC
TRBJ1-2 - - TRBV27 CASSLSALVRGGDGYTF TGTGCCAGCAGTTTATCTGCCCTCGTTCGGGGAGGGGATGGCTACACCTTC
TRBJ1-6 - - TRBV7-6 CASSLVRGGHKAYNSSPLHF TGTGCCAGCAGCTTAGTCCGGGGGGGACACAAGGCCTATAATTCTTCACCCCTCCACTTT
TRBJ2-1 TRBD1 - TRBV7-9 CASRLGQGAAEQFF TGTGCCAGCAGATTGGGACAGGGGGCTGCTGAGCAGTTCTTC
TRBJ2-1 - - TRBV12-3/TRBV12-4 CASTRGFNEQFF TGTGCCAGCACCCGGGGGTTCAATGAGCAGTTCTTC
TRBJ2-6 - - TRBV6-2/TRBV6-3 CASSYGFSGANVLTF TGTGCCAGCAGTTACGGCTTCTCTGGGGCCAACGTCCTGACTTTC
TRBJ1-2 - many TRBV7-2 CASSTRAGNYGYTF TGTGCCAGCAGTACGAGGGCAGGAAACTATGGCTACACCTTC
TRBJ2-3 - - TRBV20-1 CSARPADTQYF TGCAGTGCCCGGCCCGCAGATACGCAGTATTTT
TRBJ2-7 TRBD2 - TRBV7-2 CASSLNHGGGEQYF TGTGCCAGCAGCTTAAACCACGGGGGGGGCGAGCAGTACTTC